The 14 T cell receptor beta chains presented below share a single source sample, sequenced in a study of identical twins. A single record per CDR3 protein comes from TCRdb applying MiXCR to the 5' RACE reads. The sample carries over 500,000 distinct CDR3 sequences, approximately 22% recorded once. The sample also formed part of further work on T cells expressing NK-cell markers.

Input material: CD4+ T cells sorted from blood. All receptors derive from a woman aged 18 to 35 in good health.

The V call is TRBV12-3 or TRBV12-4, the J call TRBJ2-1; 8 nucleotides match TRBD2. With V trimmed by 8 bases and J by 10 bases, 10 bases remained unmatched. The CDR3 loop spans 13 amino acids. This CDR3 is CASSTSGTGEQFF. The CDR3 nucleotides are TGTGCCAGCTCAACTAGCGGCACGGGAGAGCAGTTCTTC.

This clonotype was found many times. This chain links TRBV29-1 with TRBJ2-7; D may be TRBD2 (6 bases). V gave up 4 bases and J gave up 2 bases, with 15 bases separating them. This CDR3 comprises 14 residues. Germline loops: CDR1 SQVTM, CDR2 ANQGSEA. The CDR3 sequence is CSVVGGTGTYEQYF. CDR3 in DNA: TGCAGCGTTGTTGGGGGGACTGGAACCTACGAGCAGTACTTC.

The chain carries TRBV5-1 and TRBJ2-7; possible D gene TRBD2, 5 bases. V dropped 3 bases and J dropped 5 bases, with 12 bases sitting between them. Looked up from germline, CDR1 is SGHRS and CDR2 is YFSETQ. The CDR3 spans 13 residues. The CDR3, as DNA: TGCGCCAGCAGCTCTACTAGGGTAAACGAGCAGTACTTC. Translated, it gives CASSSTRVNEQYF.

The V gene is TRBV20-1, the J gene TRBJ1-5; a possible D gene is TRBD1 (5 bases). Trimming stripped 6 bases from V and 5 bases from J, with 11 bases between. Germline assignment: CDR1 DFQATT and CDR2 SNEGSKA (reference sequence). CDR3 length: 12 amino acids. The CDR3 DNA reads TGCAGTGCGGGCGGGGGGTATCAGCCCCAGCATTTT. The encoded protein is CSAGGGYQPQHF.

This clonotype showed up just a few times. V usage is TRBV11-2 and J usage is TRBJ2-2; either TRBD1 or TRBD2 may fit D (7 bases each). The CDR3 is made up of 16 amino acids. Germline CDR1 SGHAT, CDR2 FQNNGV. Trimming left V 5 bases short and J 1 base short, with 14 bases between. DNA for the CDR3: TGTGCCAGCAGCCTCAGGGGGGGGGTGAACACCGGGGAGCTGTTTTTT. Translated: CASSLRGGVNTGELFF.

This clonotype has a count of ten or more. The chain combines TRBV12-3 or TRBV12-4 with TRBJ1-5, with D possibly matching TRBD1 (5 bases). V gave up 5 bases and J gave up 1 base, with 18 bases separating them. The CDR3 spans 17 residues. The CDR3 nucleotides are TGTGCCAGCAGTCCTCGACAGTTCCTTAGGAGCAATCAGCCCCAGCATTTT. Translating gives CASSPRQFLRSNQPQHF.

This chain joins TRBV6-1 and TRBJ2-7; perhaps TRBD1 as D (6 bases). The CDR3 has 16 residues. V was trimmed by 6 bases and J by 3 bases, leaving 21 bases between them. Looked up from germline, CDR1 is MNHNS and CDR2 is SASEGT. The CDR3 DNA reads TGTGCCAGCAGGATCGGAGAGGGGACAACATACTACGAGCAGTACTTC. Protein: CASRIGEGTTYYEQYF.

The genes are TRBV12-3 or TRBV12-4 and TRBJ1-1; 9 bases line up with TRBD1. The length of the CDR3 is 12 residues. After removal of 10 bases from V and 7 bases from J, the junction contained 7 bases not matched to a gene. The CDR3: CATSDRGLEAFF. Here the CDR3 DNA reads TGTGCCACATCGGACAGGGGCCTTGAAGCTTTCTTT.

This chain uses TRBV29-1 with TRBJ1-1; weak D call: TRBD1 (6 bases). Trimming shortened V by 7 bases and J by 3 bases, and 15 bases separated the two germline ends. CDR3 length equals 13 residues. Germline assignment: CDR1 SQVTM and CDR2 ANQGSEA. The CDR3 DNA follows: TGCAGCGCCCGGGACACGACACACACTGAAGCTTTCTTT. Its protein product is CSARDTTHTEAFF.

This clonotype was detected a few times. The CDR3 nucleotides are TGTGCCAGCACCAGAGGGGGTGCCGGGGAGCTGTTTTTT. Protein product: CASTRGGAGELFF. The chain carries TRBV5-6 and TRBJ2-2; D is possibly TRBD1 (6 bases). Trimming took off 6 bases at V and 6 bases at J, with 12 bases between the two ends. The CDR3 spans 13 residues. Per germline, CDR1 SGHDT and CDR2 YYEEEE. Full variable domain (outside the CDR3, taken from reference TRBV5-6 and TRBJ2-2): DAGVTQSPTHLIKTRGQQVTLRCSPKSGHDTVSWYQQALGQGPQFIFQYYEEEERQRGNFPDRFSGHQFPNYSSELNVNALLLGDSALYLCASTRGGAGELFFGEGSRLTVL.

This clonotype showed up just a few times. The chain recombines TRBV20-1 with TRBJ2-3; TRBD2 is a possible D gene (7 bases). V gave up 6 bases and J gave up 4 bases, with 14 bases separating them. This CDR3 contains 13 residues. Germline V gene sequence: CDR1 DFQATT, CDR2 SNEGSKA (reference sequence). CDR3 coding DNA: TGCAGTGCGGGGGGGCCAGGCCCAGATACGCAGTATTTT. This codes for CSAGGPGPDTQYF.

This clonotype showed up many times. The V and J genes are TRBV12-3 or TRBV12-4 and TRBJ1-5; D call uncertain. CDR3 length: 11 amino acids. Between the trimmed V and J ends, which lost 3 bases and 11 bases, there was a span of 8 bases. DNA of the CDR3: TGTGCCAGCAGTTTGGGGAAGGCCCAGCATTTT. Translation: CASSLGKAQHF.

This clonotype was seen many times. The V call is TRBV7-3, the J call TRBJ2-5; TRBD2 aligns across 9 bases. Germline values: CDR1 SGHTA, CDR2 FQGTGA. The CDR3 covers 16 residues. Unmatched junction bases numbered 9, after V lost 0 bases and J lost 7 bases. CDR3 protein: CASSLTAGTSIGTQYF. The CDR3 DNA follows: TGTGCCAGCAGCTTAACGGCAGGGACTAGCATCGGGACCCAGTACTTC. The variable domain in full, completed from reference TRBV7-3 and TRBJ2-5, reads GAGVSQTPSNKVTEKGKYVELRCDPISGHTALYWYRQSLGQGPEFLIYFQGTGAADDSGLPNDRFFAVRPEGSVSTLKIQRTERGDSAVYLCASSLTAGTSIGTQYFGPGTRLLVL.

The gene calls are TRBV7-2 and TRBJ2-5; D gene ambiguous. V lost 5 bases, J lost 13 bases, and 5 bases lay in between. Germline values: CDR1 SGHTA, CDR2 FQGNSA. The CDR3 totals 8 residues. CDR3 coding DNA: TGTGCCAGCAGCCCGGGGTACTTC. Translated: CASSPGYF. Supplemented by reference TRBV7-2 and TRBJ2-5, the full variable domain reads GAGVSQSPSNKVTEKGKDVELRCDPISGHTALYWYRQSLGQGLEFLIYFQGNSAPDKSGLPSDRFSAERTGGSVSTLTIQRTQQEDSAVYLCASSPGYFGPGTRLLVL.